These T cell receptor beta chains were read from a single sample in a study of blood T cell repertoires in COVID-19. Method: immunoSEQ multiplex PCR; TCRdb's copy keeps in-frame clones and lacks some. Among approximately 200,000 clones listed, 84% were seen once. Sequences were obtained from peripheral blood. These receptors were obtained from a woman older than 75 with COVID-19, enrolled during active disease. Both conserved end residues are part of each CDR3. Fields, in order: V gene, D gene, J gene, clone size, CDR3 protein, CDR3 DNA. A D gene is named only where the DNA matches it firmly. A row's size may be missing; if present it is once, few, many or a size class.

v_call: TRBV6-5
d_call: -
j_call: TRBJ1-5
clone_size: -
cdr3_aa: CASSYGGGRSNQPQHF
cdr3_nt: TGTGCCAGCAGTTACGGGGGGGGCCGAAGCAATCAGCCCCAGCATTTT

v_call: TRBV3-1/TRBV3-2
d_call: -
j_call: TRBJ1-1
clone_size: -
cdr3_aa: CASGRNTEAFF
cdr3_nt: TGTGCCAGCGGGAGGAACACTGAAGCTTTCTTT

v_call: TRBV7-9
d_call: TRBD1
j_call: TRBJ2-1
clone_size: -
cdr3_aa: CASRLGQVSSGEQFF
cdr3_nt: TGTGCCAGCAGATTGGGACAGGTCAGTTCGGGTGAGCAGTTCTTC

v_call: TRBV19
d_call: TRBD1
j_call: TRBJ2-2
clone_size: -
cdr3_aa: CASSIGDRVSTGELFF
cdr3_nt: TGTGCCAGTAGTATAGGGGACAGGGTCTCCACCGGGGAGCTGTTTTTT

v_call: TRBV28
d_call: -
j_call: TRBJ2-3
clone_size: -
cdr3_aa: CASSSPAGYSTDTQYF
cdr3_nt: TGTGCCAGCAGTTCCCCAGCGGGTTATAGCACAGATACGCAGTATTTT

v_call: TRBV10-3
d_call: -
j_call: TRBJ1-1
clone_size: -
cdr3_aa: CAISEGSGRVGAFF
cdr3_nt: TGTGCCATCAGTGAGGGAAGCGGGAGGGTTGGGGCTTTCTTT

v_call: TRBV7-3
d_call: TRBD2
j_call: TRBJ2-7
clone_size: -
cdr3_aa: CASSLGPRGDEQYF
cdr3_nt: TGTGCCAGCAGCCTAGGGCCCCGGGGGGACGAGCAGTACTTC

v_call: TRBV11-2
d_call: TRBD1
j_call: TRBJ2-1
clone_size: -
cdr3_aa: CASRRTGSSYNEQFF
cdr3_nt: TGTGCCAGCAGACGGACAGGGAGTTCTTACAATGAGCAGTTCTTC

v_call: TRBV28
d_call: -
j_call: TRBJ1-5
clone_size: -
cdr3_aa: CASRRDMGNQPQHF
cdr3_nt: TGTGCCAGCAGGCGCGACATGGGTAATCAGCCCCAGCATTTT

v_call: TRBV5-5
d_call: TRBD2
j_call: TRBJ2-1
clone_size: -
cdr3_aa: CASSPAGDLAGHYNEQFF
cdr3_nt: TGTGCCAGCAGCCCGGCAGGCGATCTAGCGGGACACTACAATGAGCAGTTCTTC

v_call: TRBV3-1/TRBV3-2
d_call: TRBD1
j_call: TRBJ1-6
clone_size: -
cdr3_aa: CASSSLGGSSYNSPLHF
cdr3_nt: TGTGCCAGCAGCTCCTTAGGGGGCAGCTCCTATAATTCACCCCTCCACTTT

v_call: TRBV5-5
d_call: -
j_call: TRBJ1-3
clone_size: once
cdr3_aa: CASSLESVGGNTIYF
cdr3_nt: TGTGCCAGCAGCTTGGAATCCGTCGGGGGAAACACCATATATTTT

v_call: TRBV9
d_call: -
j_call: TRBJ1-4
clone_size: -
cdr3_aa: CASSVAVGSNEKLFF
cdr3_nt: TGTGCCAGCAGCGTAGCGGTCGGGAGTAATGAAAAACTGTTTTTT

v_call: TRBV3-1/TRBV3-2
d_call: -
j_call: TRBJ1-6
clone_size: -
cdr3_aa: CASSPTGLMNSPLHF
cdr3_nt: TGTGCCAGCAGCCCCACGGGACTGATGAATTCACCCCTCCACTTT

v_call: TRBV7-2
d_call: -
j_call: TRBJ2-2
clone_size: -
cdr3_aa: CASSLISTGELFF
cdr3_nt: TGTGCCAGCAGCTTAATCAGTACCGGGGAGCTGTTTTTT

v_call: TRBV7-3
d_call: -
j_call: TRBJ2-3
clone_size: -
cdr3_aa: CASSATGTNTQYF
cdr3_nt: TGTGCCAGCAGCGCCACCGGGACAAATACGCAGTATTTT

v_call: TRBV11-2
d_call: -
j_call: TRBJ2-5
clone_size: -
cdr3_aa: CASSDIRTGKGDF
cdr3_nt: TGTGCCAGCAGCGATATTAGGACGGGAAAGGGGGACTTC

v_call: TRBV5-1
d_call: TRBD2
j_call: TRBJ2-7
clone_size: -
cdr3_aa: CASSPRTSGYEQYF
cdr3_nt: TGCGCCAGCAGCCCCCGGACTAGCGGTTACGAGCAGTACTTC

v_call: TRBV24-1
d_call: TRBD1
j_call: TRBJ1-4
clone_size: -
cdr3_aa: CATSDGQGYNEKLFF
cdr3_nt: TGTGCCACCAGTGACGGACAGGGGTATAATGAAAAACTGTTTTTT

v_call: TRBV5-1
d_call: -
j_call: TRBJ1-1
clone_size: -
cdr3_aa: CASSSPNTEAFF
cdr3_nt: TGCGCCAGCAGCTCCCCAAACACTGAAGCTTTCTTT

v_call: TRBV2
d_call: -
j_call: TRBJ1-2
clone_size: -
cdr3_aa: CASSEQALDYGYTF
cdr3_nt: TGTGCCAGCAGTGAGCAGGCCTTGGACTATGGCTACACCTTC

v_call: TRBV5-1
d_call: TRBD1
j_call: TRBJ1-2
clone_size: few
cdr3_aa: CASSLRSSGQGSYGYTF
cdr3_nt: TGCGCCAGCAGCTTGCGATCGTCGGGACAGGGGTCTTATGGCTACACCTTC

v_call: TRBV9
d_call: TRBD1
j_call: TRBJ2-7
clone_size: -
cdr3_aa: CASSVGQGAYEQYF
cdr3_nt: TGTGCCAGCAGCGTCGGACAGGGCGCCTACGAGCAGTACTTC

v_call: TRBV19
d_call: -
j_call: TRBJ1-2
clone_size: -
cdr3_aa: CASSIDHRVFGYTF
cdr3_nt: TGTGCCAGTAGTATAGATCATCGGGTATTCGGCTACACCTTC

v_call: TRBV3-1/TRBV3-2
d_call: TRBD1
j_call: TRBJ1-1
clone_size: -
cdr3_aa: CASSLKAGGTEAFF
cdr3_nt: TGTGCCAGCAGCTTAAAGGCAGGGGGAACTGAAGCTTTCTTT

v_call: TRBV28
d_call: TRBD2
j_call: TRBJ2-5
clone_size: -
cdr3_aa: CASSQTSGRAEETQYF
cdr3_nt: TGTGCCAGCAGCCAGACTAGCGGGAGGGCCGAGGAGACCCAGTACTTC

v_call: TRBV19
d_call: TRBD1
j_call: TRBJ1-5
clone_size: few
cdr3_aa: CASKDRRNSNQPQHF
cdr3_nt: TGTGCCAGTAAGGACAGGCGAAATAGCAATCAGCCCCAGCATTTT

v_call: TRBV4-1
d_call: -
j_call: TRBJ2-1
clone_size: -
cdr3_aa: CASSQDVVSPVGDEQFF
cdr3_nt: TGCGCCAGCAGCCAAGACGTAGTTAGCCCCGTGGGTGATGAGCAGTTCTTC

v_call: TRBV2
d_call: -
j_call: TRBJ2-7
clone_size: few
cdr3_aa: CASKRDYEQYF
cdr3_nt: TGTGCCAGCAAACGGGACTACGAGCAGTACTTC

v_call: TRBV12-3/TRBV12-4
d_call: -
j_call: TRBJ1-2
clone_size: -
cdr3_aa: CASSLSGWPDTF
cdr3_nt: TGTGCCAGCAGTTTGTCAGGGTGGCCCGACACCTTC

v_call: TRBV29-1
d_call: TRBD1
j_call: TRBJ1-3
clone_size: -
cdr3_aa: CSVLTGPGNTIYF
cdr3_nt: TGCAGCGTTCTGACAGGGCCTGGAAACACCATATATTTT

v_call: TRBV19
d_call: TRBD1
j_call: TRBJ1-3
clone_size: -
cdr3_aa: CASSASRDSSGNTIYF
cdr3_nt: TGTGCCAGTAGCGCCAGCCGGGACAGCTCTGGAAACACCATATATTTT

v_call: TRBV2
d_call: TRBD1
j_call: TRBJ2-1
clone_size: few
cdr3_aa: CASSARRQGGSDEQFF
cdr3_nt: TGTGCCAGCAGCGCCCGAAGACAGGGGGGATCAGATGAGCAGTTCTTC